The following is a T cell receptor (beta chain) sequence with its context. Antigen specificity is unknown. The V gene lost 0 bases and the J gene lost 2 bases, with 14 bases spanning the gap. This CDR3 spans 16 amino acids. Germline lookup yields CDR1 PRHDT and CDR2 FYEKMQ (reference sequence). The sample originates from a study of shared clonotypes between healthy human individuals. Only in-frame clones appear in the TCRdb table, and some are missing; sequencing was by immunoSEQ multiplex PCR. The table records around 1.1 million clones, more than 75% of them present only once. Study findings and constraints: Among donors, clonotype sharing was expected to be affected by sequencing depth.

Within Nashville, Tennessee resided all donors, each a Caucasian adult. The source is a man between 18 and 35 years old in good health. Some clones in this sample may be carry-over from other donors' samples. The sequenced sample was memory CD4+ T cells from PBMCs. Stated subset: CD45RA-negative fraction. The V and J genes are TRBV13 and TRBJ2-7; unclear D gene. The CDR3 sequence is CASSLGRRQNTYEQYF. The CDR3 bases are TGTGCCAGCAGCTTAGGCCGTAGGCAGAATACCTACGAGCAGTACTTC.